Listed here are 27 T cell receptor beta chains from one sample, sequenced in a study of response to subunit inactivated influenza vaccine. TCRdb re-called the RT-PCR reads with MiXCR, one entry per CDR3 protein. The table has about 170,000 distinct CDR3 sequences, about 12% seen once. A further study also used this sample, focusing on T cells expressing NK-cell markers. From that second work: In generating TCR beta cDNA, 5'RACE template switching with UMIs was used.

The specimen was CD8+ T cells sorted from PBMCs, collected 11 to 12 days after vaccination. These receptors were taken from a man aged 45-65 years who received an inactivated influenza vaccine.

This chain connects TRBV28 to TRBJ1-3; D is uncertain. This CDR3 comprises 14 residues. Deletions cut 3 bases from V and 0 bases from J, with 6 bases between. Germline CDR1 MDHEN, CDR2 SYDVKM. As DNA, the CDR3 is TGTGCCAGCAGTTTGCAGGTCTCTGGAAACACCATATATTTT. Translation: CASSLQVSGNTIYF.

Remarks on this clonotype: One end of the junction varies from germline; a read error may be responsible. The chain employs TRBV20-1 and TRBJ2-4; D is possibly TRBD1 or TRBD2 (5 bases each). The CDR3 is made up of 15 amino acids. Germline CDR1 DFQATT, CDR2 SNEGSKA (reference sequence). The CDR3 bases are TGCAGTGCTCCCGATTTCCGGGACGAGAAAATCATTCAGTACTTC. Amino acids: CSAPDFRDEKIIQYF.

Ten or more counts support this clonotype. The chain is built from TRBV2 and TRBJ2-3; no reliable D call. The V end was cut by 4 bases, the J end by 2 bases, with 13 bases between. This CDR3 is 15 amino acids long. Per the germline V gene, CDR1 is SNHLY and CDR2 is FYNNEI. The CDR3: CASSVVDLITDTQYF. The CDR3 DNA is TGTGCCAGCAGTGTAGTAGACCTGATCACAGATACGCAGTATTTT.

The chain couples TRBV11-2 to TRBJ2-1; 9 nucleotides line up with TRBD2. The trim removed 2 bases at V and 4 bases at J, leaving 3 bases unmatched. This CDR3 region has 15 residues. The germline V gene encodes CDR1 SGHAT and CDR2 FQNNGV. CDR3 sequence: CASSLIAGEYNEQFF. As DNA, the CDR3 is TGTGCCAGCAGCTTAATAGCGGGGGAGTACAATGAGCAGTTCTTC.

This clonotype was seen more than once but under ten times. The chain recombines TRBV6-6 with TRBJ1-1, with 8 bases that match TRBD1. The junction had 7 bases not matched to a gene; V was cut back by 5 bases and J by 8 bases. This CDR3 is built from 13 residues. Germline V gene lookup returns CDR1 MNHNY and CDR2 SVGAGI (reference sequence). In DNA, the CDR3 is TGTGCCAGCAGTGGTGGGACAGGCCTAGAAGCTTTCTTT. As protein: CASSGGTGLEAFF.

This clonotype occurred many times. The chain uses TRBV3-1 and TRBJ2-7; 7 bases align to TRBD2. Per germline, CDR1 LGHDT and CDR2 YNNKEL (reference sequence). V lost 0 bases, J lost 5 bases, and 7 bases stayed unmatched. CDR3 size: 15 residues. The CDR3: CASSQDLREWNEQYF. CDR3 nucleotides: TGTGCCAGCAGCCAAGATTTGCGGGAGTGGAACGAGCAGTACTTC.

This clonotype was observed at least ten times. V and J are TRBV7-9 and TRBJ2-3; TRBD1 matches at 8 bases. This CDR3 is built from 16 residues. The germline V gene encodes CDR1 SEHNR and CDR2 FQNEAQ (reference sequence). The V segment lost 5 bases and the J segment 0 bases; nucleotides outside the gene matches: 7. CDR3 bases: TGTGCCAGCAGCAAATATCAGGGGGCGAGCACAGATACGCAGTATTTT. The encoded protein is CASSKYQGASTDTQYF.

The chain is built from TRBV2 and TRBJ2-7; D is unclear. The germline V and J ends were trimmed by 7 bases and 0 bases, with 13 bases remaining between them. Germline V gene lookup returns CDR1 SNHLY and CDR2 FYNNEI. The length of the CDR3 is 14 residues. CDR3 nucleotides: TGTGCCAGCATAAACAGCCGAAGCTCCTACGAGCAGTACTTC. Protein product: CASINSRSSYEQYF.

This clonotype showed up many times. V is TRBV27 and J is TRBJ2-1, with a weak D call TRBD2 (7 bases). The V end was cut by 3 bases, the J end by 6 bases, with 15 bases between. The CDR3 is 15 amino acids. Germline V CDR1 and CDR2: MNHEY, SMNVEV (reference sequence). CDR3 DNA: TGTGCCAGCAGTTTCCACCGAGGGGGGGGCAATGAGCAGTTCTTC. It specifies CASSFHRGGGNEQFF.

The chain links TRBV28 to TRBJ2-7; no clear D gene. Deletions cut 4 bases from V and 0 bases from J, with 10 bases between. This CDR3 spans 14 amino acids. CDR1 is MDHEN and CDR2 is SYDVKM in the germline V gene. The CDR3 nucleotides are TGTGCCAGCAGTTCGCGGTGGGTCTCCTACGAGCAGTACTTC. Translating gives CASSSRWVSYEQYF.

The V and J genes are TRBV13 and TRBJ1-6, with D unresolved. Trimming stripped 5 bases from V and 5 bases from J, with 13 bases between. This CDR3 contains 15 residues. The germline V gene has CDR1 PRHDT and CDR2 FYEKMQ (reference sequence). CDR3 DNA: TGTGCCAGCAGCATATGGACGGCCAATAATTCACCCCTCCACTTT. Translation gives CASSIWTANNSPLHF.

The sample holds a few counts of this clonotype. V is TRBV14 and J is TRBJ2-5, with D tentatively TRBD2 (5 bases). The V end lost 3 bases, the J end lost 4 bases, and 6 bases lay between the germline ends. The CDR3 is 12 amino acids. From germline, CDR1 is SGHDN and CDR2 FVKESK. CDR3 sequence: CASSHGLETQYF. In DNA form, the CDR3 reads TGTGCCAGCAGCCACGGACTAGAGACCCAGTACTTC. Complete variable domain (other parts from reference TRBV14 and TRBJ2-5): EAGVTQFPSHSVIEKGQTVTLRCDPISGHDNLYWYRRVMGKEIKFLLHFVKESKQDESGMPNNRFLAERTGGTYSTLKVQPAELEDSGVYFCASSHGLETQYFGPGTRLLVL.

This chain joins TRBV6-1 and TRBJ1-6, with TRBD1 matching over 7 bases. The germline CDR1 and CDR2 sequences are MNHNS and SASEGT. CDR3 length: 16 residues. V trimming: 6 bases; J trimming: 0 bases; junction bases outside the gene matches: 5. The CDR3 region is CASRPNRGSYNSPLHF. For the CDR3, the DNA is TGTGCCAGCAGACCAAACAGGGGCTCCTATAATTCACCCCTCCACTTT.

This clonotype showed up just a few times. This rearrangement joins TRBV3-1 to TRBJ2-7; D is undetermined. Trimming pared 1 base from V and 5 bases from J, leaving 15 bases between. The germline V gene encodes CDR1 LGHDT and CDR2 YNNKEL (reference sequence). CDR3 length: 15 residues. The chain's CDR3 is CASSQGPGRLDEQYF. The CDR3 DNA sequence: TGTGCCAGCAGCCAAGGACCGGGCCGCCTGGACGAGCAGTACTTC.

There are a few counts of this clonotype. The chain recombines TRBV6-5 with TRBJ1-1; D not certain. This CDR3 has 15 residues. From germline, CDR1 is MNHEY and CDR2 SVGAGI. V lost 3 bases, J lost 3 bases, and 14 bases lay in between. The CDR3 reads CASSYIRFGDTEAFF. DNA for the CDR3: TGTGCCAGCAGTTATATAAGGTTTGGGGACACTGAAGCTTTCTTT.

The chain links TRBV9 to TRBJ1-5; 7 bases align to TRBD1. The CDR3 covers 14 residues. Losses at the gene ends were 4 bases for V and 6 bases for J; bases not matched to a gene: 7. Germline assignment: CDR1 SGDLS and CDR2 YYNGEE. CDR3 coding DNA: TGTGCCAGCAGCCCGCAGGGGGGAAGTCAGCCCCAGCATTTT. This encodes CASSPQGGSQPQHF.

The J gene is TRBJ2-7, the V gene TRBV12-3 or TRBV12-4; TRBD2 matches at 10 bases. After removal of 5 bases from V and 3 bases from J, the junction contained 4 bases not matched to a gene. This CDR3 region has 14 residues. The CDR3 here is CASSQTSGDYEQYF. DNA of the CDR3: TGTGCCAGCAGTCAAACTAGCGGGGACTACGAGCAGTACTTC.

CDR3 DNA: TGTGCCAGCAGTTTCTTAATTGGCACAGATACGCAGTATTTT. It codes for CASSFLIGTDTQYF. The rearrangement links TRBV12-3 or TRBV12-4 to TRBJ2-3; D is unclear. The CDR3 has 14 residues. V was shortened by 3 bases and J by 1 base, with 8 bases between the two germline ends.

This chain uses TRBV11-2 with TRBJ2-3; 7 bases fit TRBD2. CDR3 size: 15 residues. The junction had 11 bases not matched to a gene; V was cut back by 5 bases and J by 6 bases. In germline, CDR1 is SGHAT, CDR2 FQNNGV. The CDR3 loop is CASSKHRLASDTQYF. In DNA form, the CDR3 reads TGTGCCAGCAGCAAACATAGACTAGCATCGGATACGCAGTATTTT.

This clonotype was detected only a few times. CDR3 bases: TGTGCCAGCAGTGAAGCCACAGGTTCTAACTATGGCTACACCTTC. Protein: CASSEATGSNYGYTF. V usage is TRBV2 and J usage is TRBJ1-2; a possible D gene is TRBD1 (5 bases). CDR3 length: 15 amino acids. In germline, CDR1 is SNHLY, CDR2 FYNNEI. V lost 0 bases and J lost 0, with 8 bases in between.

This clonotype was seen a handful of times. The rearrangement uses TRBV30 and TRBJ2-3; the D gene is possibly TRBD2 (5 bases). This CDR3 is built from 14 residues. Germline CDR1 is GTSNPN and CDR2 is SVGIG (reference sequence). V dropped 0 bases and J dropped 6 bases, with 13 bases sitting between them. This chain's CDR3 is CAWSVTLGEDTQYF. The CDR3 nucleotides are TGTGCCTGGAGTGTAACACTCGGGGAGGATACGCAGTATTTT.

This clonotype was observed a few times. The chain carries TRBV29-1 and TRBJ2-3; 12 nucleotides line up with TRBD2. The CDR3 sequence is 15 residues long. The J segment lost 5 bases and the V segment lost 1 base, leaving 4 bases of the junction unmatched. Per germline, CDR1 SQVTM and CDR2 ANQGSEA. The CDR3 loop reads CSVEGLGLAGDTQYF. The CDR3 bases are TGCAGCGTTGAAGGGTTGGGACTAGCGGGAGATACGCAGTATTTT.

The chain combines TRBV4-2 with TRBJ2-7; TRBD2 agrees at 7 bases. The V segment lost 8 bases and the J segment 5 bases; nucleotides outside the gene matches: 9. Looked up from germline, CDR1 is LGHNA and CDR2 is YNFKEQ. The CDR3 loop spans 13 amino acids. CDR3 residues: CASGPGTTHEQYF. The CDR3 DNA reads TGTGCCAGCGGCCCCGGGACTACCCACGAGCAGTACTTC.

In its sample, this clonotype was seen a few times. CDR3 in amino acids: CASSLASPSSYNEQFF. As DNA, the CDR3 is TGTGCCAGCAGCTTAGCATCCCCGAGCTCCTACAATGAGCAGTTCTTC. The chain uses TRBV7-9 and TRBJ2-1; D gene unclear. Germline V lookup: CDR1 SEHNR, CDR2 FQNEAQ (reference sequence). The ends were cut back, 0 bases at V and 0 bases at J, with 9 bases in the middle. The CDR3 totals 16 residues.

CDR3 region: CAISEGSYEQYF. The CDR3 DNA is TGTGCCATCAGTGAGGGATCCTACGAGCAGTACTTC. V and J are TRBV10-3 and TRBJ2-7; D not certain. CDR1 and CDR2 from the germline V gene are ENHRY and SYGVKD. CDR3 size: 12 residues. V was pared by 2 bases and J by 1 base, with 3 bases between.

This clonotype has only a few counts. The V gene is TRBV7-2, the J gene TRBJ1-5; the D gene is possibly TRBD1 (5 bases). The CDR3 covers 17 residues. Trimming left V 4 bases short and J 0 bases short, with 16 bases between. Germline V gene lookup returns CDR1 SGHTA and CDR2 FQGNSA. The CDR3 loop is CASSSSRGDFSNQPQHF. In nucleotides, the CDR3 is TGTGCCAGCAGCTCCTCGAGAGGGGATTTTAGCAATCAGCCCCAGCATTTT.

CDR3 loop: CASSPATQGLYEQYF. As DNA, the CDR3 is TGTGCCAGCAGCCCCGCGACTCAGGGGCTCTACGAGCAGTACTTC. The chain couples TRBV7-9 to TRBJ2-7, with D possibly TRBD1 on 6 matching bases. The CDR3 spans 15 residues. The V end was cut by 5 bases, the J end by 3 bases, with 17 bases between. Germline V gene sequence: CDR1 SEHNR, CDR2 FQNEAQ (reference sequence).